The rows below give T cell receptor beta chains drawn from one sample of a study of graft-versus-host responses after intestinal transplantation. Here immunoSEQ multiplex PCR was the method, and the copy in TCRdb shows in-frame clones only, minus some. This sample has under 85,000 clones, with 90% found just once. These receptors are not linked to any known antigen. Source: unstimulated CD8+ T cells sorted from spleen or lymph node cells, taken before intestinal transplant. These receptors were obtained from a human donor who received an intestinal transplant. Both conserved end residues are part of each CDR3. The D gene is left open where the match is weak. The size of a clone is reported for some rows only, either as once, few or many, or as a class for expanded clones.

j_gene	d_gene	abundance	v_gene	CDR3aa	CDR3nt
TRBJ1-1	.	.	TRBV6-6	CASSYSQTVSNTEAFF	TGTGCCAGCAGTTACTCACAGACAGTTTCGAACACTGAAGCTTTCTTT
TRBJ1-1	.	once	TRBV10-1	CASSEPNRWNTEAFF	TGCGCCAGCAGTGAGCCTAACAGGTGGAACACTGAAGCTTTCTTT
TRBJ1-1	.	.	TRBV7-6	CASSLGARLNTEAFF	TGTGCCAGCAGCTTAGGGGCAAGGTTGAACACTGAAGCTTTCTTT
TRBJ2-7	TRBD1	.	TRBV7-7	CASSAGTAYEQYF	TGTGCTAGCAGTGCCGGGACAGCGTACGAGCAGTACTTC
TRBJ1-1	.	few	TRBV25-1	CASSEGGTEAFF	TGTGCCAGCAGTGAGGGGGGGACTGAAGCTTTCTTT
TRBJ2-3	TRBD2	.	TRBV11-2	CASSSPGGVWTDTQYF	TGTGCCAGCAGCTCCCCGGGAGGGGTTTGGACAGATACGCAGTATTTT
TRBJ2-3	TRBD2	.	TRBV5-8	CASSLETSPTDTQYF	TGTGCCAGCAGCTTGGAGACTAGCCCCACAGATACGCAGTATTTT
TRBJ2-5	TRBD2	.	TRBV18	CASSPGTSQAGPWETQYF	TGTGCCAGCTCACCAGGGACTTCCCAAGCGGGACCCTGGGAGACCCAGTACTTC
TRBJ1-4	TRBD1	.	TRBV2	CASSSRTGSNEKLFF	TGTGCCAGCAGTTCGCGGACAGGGTCAAATGAAAAACTGTTTTTT
TRBJ2-2	.	.	TRBV5-1	CASSEEARGTGELFF	TGCGCCAGCAGCGAAGAAGCCCGAGGCACCGGGGAGCTGTTTTTT
TRBJ1-5	.	few	TRBV29-1	CSVDSGNQPQHF	TGCAGCGTGGACAGTGGAAATCAGCCCCAGCATTTT
TRBJ2-7	TRBD2	.	TRBV13	CASSSGRGGEQYF	TGTGCCAGCAGCTCCGGACGGGGGGGCGAGCAGTACTTC
TRBJ2-1	.	.	TRBV19	CASSSAGMISYNEQFF	TGTGCCAGCTCCTCTGCGGGGATGATTTCCTACAATGAGCAGTTCTTC
TRBJ1-1	.	.	TRBV6-5	CASSPGLEAFF	TGTGCCAGCAGCCCAGGTTTAGAAGCTTTCTTT
TRBJ2-7	.	once	TRBV6-1	CASSEEGPRSDEQYF	TGTGCCAGCAGTGAAGAGGGGCCCCGAAGCGACGAGCAGTACTTC
TRBJ2-5	TRBD2	.	TRBV5-1	CASSSGTSGETQYF	TGCGCCAGCAGCTCAGGGACTAGCGGCGAGACCCAGTACTTC
TRBJ2-3	TRBD2	.	TRBV5-8	CASSPGTSGTDTQYF	TGTGCCAGCAGCCCCGGGACTAGCGGCACAGATACGCAGTATTTT
TRBJ1-1	.	.	TRBV7-9	CASSLAEGSGTEAFF	TGTGCCAGCAGCTTAGCCGAGGGTTCGGGCACTGAAGCTTTCTTT
TRBJ2-7	TRBD1	.	TRBV5-1	CASRPGTGGEQYF	TGCGCCAGCAGGCCCGGGACAGGGGGCGAGCAGTACTTC
TRBJ1-5	.	.	TRBV11-2	CASSLGQGSNQPQHF	TGTGCCAGCAGCTTAGGGCAGGGGAGCAATCAGCCCCAGCATTTT
TRBJ2-5	.	.	TRBV7-9	CATRVGGTQYF	TGTGCCACCAGGGTGGGGGGGACCCAGTACTTC
TRBJ2-3	TRBD2	.	TRBV10-3	CAISSAGDSTDTQYF	TGTGCCATCAGTTCTGCGGGAGACAGCACAGATACGCAGTATTTT
TRBJ2-7	.	.	TRBV4-1	CASSQALGPSYEQYF	TGCGCCAGCAGCCAAGCGCTGGGCCCCTCCTACGAGCAGTACTTC
TRBJ2-3	.	.	TRBV7-6	CASSGGWASTDTQYF	TGTGCCAGCAGCGGGGGGTGGGCGAGCACAGATACGCAGTATTTT
TRBJ2-7	TRBD1	.	TRBV13	CASSLEGTGDYEQYF	TGTGCCAGCAGCTTAGAAGGGACAGGGGACTACGAGCAGTACTTC
TRBJ1-1	TRBD1	.	TRBV11-2	CASSSGGEAFF	TGTGCCAGCAGCTCAGGGGGAGAAGCTTTCTTT
TRBJ1-4	.	.	TRBV5-6	CASSPGDNEKLFF	TGTGCCAGCAGCCCCGGAGATAATGAAAAACTGTTTTTT
TRBJ1-4	.	.	TRBV9	CASSAWRGGANEKLFF	TGTGCCAGCAGCGCCTGGAGGGGGGGCGCAAATGAAAAACTGTTTTTT
TRBJ2-5	TRBD1	.	TRBV15	CATSRIHRGTQYF	TGTGCCACCAGCAGAATACACAGGGGAACCCAGTACTTC